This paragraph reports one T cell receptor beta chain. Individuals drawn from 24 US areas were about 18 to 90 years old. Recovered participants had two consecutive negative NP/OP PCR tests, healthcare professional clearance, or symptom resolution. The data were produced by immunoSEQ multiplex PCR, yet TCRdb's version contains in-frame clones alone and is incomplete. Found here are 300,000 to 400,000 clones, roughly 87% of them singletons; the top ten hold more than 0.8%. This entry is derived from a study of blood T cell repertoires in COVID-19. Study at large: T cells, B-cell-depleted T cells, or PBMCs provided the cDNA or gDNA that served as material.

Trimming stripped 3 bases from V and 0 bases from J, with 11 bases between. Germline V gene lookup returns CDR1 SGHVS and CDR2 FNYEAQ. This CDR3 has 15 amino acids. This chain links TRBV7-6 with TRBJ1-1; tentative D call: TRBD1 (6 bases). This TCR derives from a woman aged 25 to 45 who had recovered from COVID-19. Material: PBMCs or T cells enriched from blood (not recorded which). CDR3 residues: CASSFEQGMNTEAFF. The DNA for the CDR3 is TGTGCCAGCAGCTTCGAACAGGGAATGAACACTGAAGCTTTCTTT.